What follows describes a single T cell receptor beta chain. Its matching antigen is unknown. The CDR3 contains 15 residues. V shed 2 bases and J shed 2 bases, with 14 bases lying between them. Germline V lookup: CDR1 SGHDT, CDR2 YYEEEE. This sample is part of a study of T cell repertoires in cytomegalovirus infection. The overall study: TCR beta signatures that were public indicated CMV infection and matching HLA type.

Study-wide results and limits: Identification of carriers of CMV plus the relevant HLA was performed using cumulative public TCR beta family frequency. HLA-C-restricted CMV clonotypes gave the most frequent clonotype in two of eight donors.

TCRdb reprocessed the reads via MiXCR and lists one record per CDR3 protein. This table has approximately 500,000 distinct CDR3 sequences, about 15% appearing once. The sequence derives from a human donor in good health (CMV status not recorded). Some clones in this sample may be carry-over from other donors' samples. Sequencing input: CD8+ T cells from PBMCs. The rearrangement uses TRBV5-6 and TRBJ2-7, with a weak D call TRBD2 (6 bases). Here the CDR3 DNA reads TGTGCCAGCAGCTTTCTTGGCGGGAATGCCTACGAGCAGTACTTC. It specifies CASSFLGGNAYEQYF. The full variable domain, completed using reference TRBV5-6 and TRBJ2-7, is DAGVTQSPTHLIKTRGQQVTLRCSPKSGHDTVSWYQQALGQGPQFIFQYYEEEERQRGNFPDRFSGHQFPNYSSELNVNALLLGDSALYLCASSFLGGNAYEQYFGPGTRLTVT.